These 15 T cell receptor beta chains were all obtained from the same sample, sequenced in a study of response to subunit inactivated influenza vaccine. TCRdb re-analysed the RT-PCR reads in MiXCR, keeping a single row per CDR3 protein. The sample lists about 800,000 distinct CDR3 sequences, around 20% occurring once. The specimen comprised PBMCs from blood, sampled more than 4 days after vaccination. Receptor source: a middle-aged man who received an inactivated influenza vaccine.

The V call is TRBV29-1, the J call TRBJ2-7, with 8 bases matching TRBD1. The CDR3 is made up of 14 amino acids. V lost 4 bases to trimming and J lost 0 bases; unmatched junction nucleotides: 5. Germline V gene data show CDR1 as SQVTM and CDR2 as ANQGSEA. CDR3 in amino acids: CSVGGDRSSYEQYF. DNA of the CDR3: TGCAGCGTTGGAGGGGACAGGAGCTCCTACGAGCAGTACTTC.

This clonotype has ten or more counts. V gene TRBV7-9 combines with J gene TRBJ2-3; 8 bases are a match to TRBD2. Germline V gene sequence: CDR1 SEHNR, CDR2 FQNEAQ (reference sequence). Losses at the gene ends were 5 bases for V and 1 base for J; bases not matched to a gene: 8. The CDR3 is made up of 16 amino acids. As DNA, the CDR3 is TGTGCCAGCAGCGACCTCGCAGCGGGAGGCACAGATACGCAGTATTTT. Translated: CASSDLAAGGTDTQYF.

This clonotype came up a few times. This chain connects TRBV20-1 to TRBJ2-1; D is possibly TRBD2 (7 bases). Germline lookup yields CDR1 DFQATT and CDR2 SNEGSKA (reference sequence). V was pared by 0 bases and J by 6 bases, with 24 bases between. The CDR3 loop spans 18 amino acids. In DNA, the CDR3 is TGCAGTGCTAGAGATCGAATCTTTGGGGCGGGGGCTTCCAATGAGCAGTTCTTC. This sequence encodes CSARDRIFGAGASNEQFF.

V is TRBV28 and J is TRBJ2-5; the D gene is possibly TRBD2 (5 bases). The germline V and J ends were trimmed by 2 bases and 9 bases, with 19 bases remaining between them. Germline CDR1 MDHEN, CDR2 SYDVKM. The CDR3 has 15 residues. The CDR3 loop is CASSLASVQSGAQYF. The CDR3 nucleotides read TGTGCCAGCAGTTTAGCCAGTGTCCAGTCCGGGGCCCAGTACTTC.

The chain recombines TRBV28 with TRBJ2-7, with D uncertain. The CDR3 is 13 amino acids. V dropped 6 bases and J dropped 0 bases, with 9 bases sitting between them. CDR1 is MDHEN, CDR2 SYDVKM, per germline. The DNA for the CDR3 is TGTGCCAGCAGACCGTATAACTCCTACGAGCAGTACTTC. This translates into CASRPYNSYEQYF.

V gene TRBV20-1 combines with J gene TRBJ2-4; D perhaps matches TRBD2 (5 bases). Germline V gene sequence: CDR1 DFQATT, CDR2 SNEGSKA (reference sequence). V lost 6 bases and J 6 bases, leaving 18 bases between the germline ends. This CDR3 spans 14 amino acids. CDR3 sequence (DNA): TGCAGTGCGAGGGATCCCCTTCGCGGAAACATTCAGTACTTC. Its translation is CSARDPLRGNIQYF.

This chain uses TRBV18 with TRBJ1-2; D remains ambiguous. In germline, CDR1 is KGHSH, CDR2 LQKENI. CDR3 length: 16 amino acids. Trimming took 4 bases from V and 2 from J, leaving 17 bases between them. The CDR3, as DNA: TGTGCCAGCTCACGTGACCGGGAACCGGCGAACTATGGCTACACCTTC. This encodes CASSRDREPANYGYTF.

This clonotype was observed at least ten times. The CDR3 region has the DNA TGTGCCATCAGCCCGGGACTAGCGGGAGGGACATCCTACAATGAGCAGTTCTTC. Protein: CAISPGLAGGTSYNEQFF. The genes are TRBV10-3 and TRBJ2-1; 16 bases match TRBD2. V trimming: 6 bases; J trimming: 1 base; junction bases outside the gene matches: 6. This CDR3 is 18 amino acids long. Germline V gives CDR1 ENHRY, CDR2 SYGVKD.

This clonotype has a single count. This chain connects TRBV25-1 to TRBJ1-2, with a weak D call TRBD1 (5 bases). V was trimmed by 3 bases and J by 8 bases, leaving 16 bases between them. CDR3 length: 14 residues. Per the germline V gene, CDR1 is MGHDK and CDR2 is SYGVNS. Here the CDR3 reads CASSDIGGRNGYTF. The CDR3 DNA is TGTGCCAGCAGTGACATTGGGGGGAGGAACGGCTACACCTTC.

This CDR3 is CSARTGNNSPLHF. The CDR3 nucleotides read TGCAGTGCTAGGACAGGGAATAATTCACCCCTCCACTTT. This rearrangement joins TRBV20-1 to TRBJ1-6, with TRBD1 matching over 7 bases. The CDR3 consists of 13 residues. V was clipped by 3 bases and J by 5 bases; unmatched bases: 1. In germline, CDR1 is DFQATT, CDR2 SNEGSKA (reference sequence).

This clonotype was detected a few times. The rearrangement joins TRBV10-3 to TRBJ2-1; the match to TRBD1 covers 10 bases. The CDR3 is 13 amino acids. Unmatched junction bases numbered 6, after V lost 10 bases and J lost 6 bases. Looked up from germline, CDR1 is ENHRY and CDR2 is SYGVKD. CDR3 sequence (DNA): TGTGCCAGCACCGGGACAGGGGCCAATGAGCAGTTCTTC. Protein product: CASTGTGANEQFF.

V gene TRBV12-3 or TRBV12-4 combines with J gene TRBJ2-7; D might be TRBD1 or TRBD2, each matching 5 bases. V gave up 6 bases and J gave up 0 bases, with 15 bases separating them. The CDR3 is made up of 15 amino acids. The CDR3 reads CASSPSLGGSYEQYF. The CDR3 DNA sequence: TGTGCCAGCAGCCCGTCCCTTGGGGGCTCCTACGAGCAGTACTTC.

This clonotype was recorded many times. The chain links TRBV12-3 or TRBV12-4 to TRBJ2-2, with D unresolved. The CDR3 length is 12 residues. The V end lost 6 bases, the J end lost 3 bases, and 5 bases lay between the germline ends. The CDR3 sequence: CASRKYTGELFF. The CDR3 region has the DNA TGTGCCAGCAGAAAGTACACCGGGGAGCTGTTTTTT.

This clonotype came up a few times. This sequence joins TRBV5-6 and TRBJ1-4; D is unresolved. The CDR3 loop spans 13 amino acids. The V and J ends lost 0 bases and 7 bases respectively, with 7 bases between them. Germline lookup yields CDR1 SGHDT and CDR2 YYEEEE. The CDR3 nucleotides are TGTGCCAGCAGCTTGGGGGCGTTTGAAAAACTGTTTTTT. It is translated as CASSLGAFEKLFF.

In its sample, this clonotype was seen many times. The V call is TRBV12-3 or TRBV12-4, the J call TRBJ2-7, with 10 bases aligning to TRBD2. This CDR3 is built from 15 residues. J was trimmed by 2 bases and V by 1 base; bases with no gene match: 2. DNA for the CDR3: TGTGCCAGCAGTTTAGGGACTAGCGGTCCCTACGAGCAGTACTTC. Its protein is CASSLGTSGPYEQYF.